Shown below are 24 T cell receptor beta chains from a single sample sequenced in a study of cytomegalovirus exposure and HLA in healthy donors. Vbeta (60) and Jbeta (13) primers were used in the PCR. TCRdb keeps only in-frame clones here, not all; method: immunoSEQ multiplex PCR. The data show approximately 240,000 clones, around 80% seen once. The specimen sequenced was PBMCs. The origin of the receptors is a woman between 40 and 50 years old in good health and CMV-seronegative.

This clone turned up a few times. The chain joins TRBV5-6 to TRBJ1-6, with 9 bases fitting TRBD1. The CDR3 runs 14 residues. Germline V CDR1 and CDR2: SGHDT, YYEEEE. Trimming took 4 bases from V and 7 from J; bases not matched to a gene: 3. This CDR3 is CASSLDRGNSPLHF. For the CDR3, the DNA is TGTGCCAGCAGCCTGGACAGGGGAAATTCACCCCTCCACTTT.

The chain recombines TRBV7-2 with TRBJ2-5; 10 nucleotides align to TRBD2. The germline V gene has CDR1 SGHTA and CDR2 FQGNSA. This CDR3 has 15 residues. Trimming took 5 bases from V and 4 from J; bases not matched to a gene: 7. The chain's CDR3 is CASSAAGTSVETQYF. The CDR3 DNA reads TGTGCCAGCAGCGCCGCCGGGACTAGCGTAGAGACCCAGTACTTC.

This sequence joins TRBV5-7 and TRBJ2-1, with D possibly matching TRBD1 (6 bases). TRBV5-7 is an ORF for which the function is uncertain. V lost 2 bases and J 6 bases, leaving 21 bases between the germline ends. CDR3 length: 17 residues. The CDR3 region is CASSFRGGTVFFNEQFF. In nucleotides, the CDR3 is TGTGCCAGCAGCTTTCGAGGGGGAACTGTTTTCTTCAATGAGCAGTTCTTC.

The chain links TRBV6-1 to TRBJ2-6; 8 bases line up with TRBD2. The CDR3 extends over 15 amino acids. Germline V gives CDR1 MNHNS, CDR2 SASEGT. Trimming cost V 8 bases and J 2 bases; bases outside gene matches: 5. For the CDR3, the DNA is TGTGCCAGCGGGGCGGGGGGCACTGGGGCCAACGTCCTGACTTTC. This codes for CASGAGGTGANVLTF.

The chain recombines TRBV18 with TRBJ2-3, with D maybe TRBD1 (5 bases). The germline CDR1 and CDR2 sequences are KGHSH and LQKENI. Deletions cut 3 bases from V and 2 bases from J, with 12 bases between. This CDR3 spans 15 amino acids. The CDR3: CASSPVDSFTDTQYF. In DNA, the CDR3 is TGTGCCAGCTCACCGGTCGACAGCTTCACAGATACGCAGTATTTT.

In nucleotides, the CDR3 is TGTGCCAGCAGTCAGATAGGACAGGGAAAAAGGGAGCAGTACTTC. Encoded protein: CASSQIGQGKREQYF. This chain uses TRBV28 with TRBJ2-7, with 8 positions matching TRBD1. Unmatched junction bases numbered 13, after V lost 5 bases and J lost 7 bases. The CDR3 is 15 residues long. Looked up from germline, CDR1 is MDHEN and CDR2 is SYDVKM. Together with reference TRBV28 and TRBJ2-7, the CDR3 gives the full variable domain: DVKVTQSSRYLVKRTGEKVFLECVQDMDHENMFWYRQDPGLGLRLIYFSYDVKMKEKGDIPEGYSVSREKKERFSLILESASTNQTSMYLCASSQIGQGKREQYFGPGTRLTVT.

The V call is TRBV2, the J call TRBJ1-4; D is undetermined. Germline V lookup: CDR1 SNHLY, CDR2 FYNNEI. The V gene lost 3 bases and the J gene lost 4 bases, with 12 bases spanning the gap. The CDR3 totals 15 residues. The CDR3 is CASSDTGVVNEKLFF. In DNA form, the CDR3 reads TGTGCCAGCAGTGATACCGGGGTAGTTAATGAAAAACTGTTTTTT.

The V gene is TRBV9, the J gene TRBJ2-1; D might be TRBD2 (5 bases). CDR1 and CDR2 (germline): SGDLS, YYNGEE. CDR3 length: 15 residues. The V end lost 4 bases, the J end lost 5 bases, and 16 bases lay between the germline ends. The CDR3 sequence is CASSPRAPRDNEQFF. The CDR3 DNA follows: TGTGCCAGCAGCCCCCGGGCCCCGAGGGACAATGAGCAGTTCTTC.

This chain links TRBV19 with TRBJ1-2, with 7 bases identical to TRBD1. CDR1 and CDR2 (germline): LNHDA, SQIVND (reference sequence). The CDR3 has 16 residues. With V trimmed by 8 bases and J by 4 bases, 16 bases remained unmatched. The CDR3 DNA sequence: TGTGCCAGTTCCTCCGAACACAGGGGAGGCGGCTATGGCTACACCTTC. Its protein is CASSSEHRGGGYGYTF.

This clone has just one count. V and J are TRBV16 and TRBJ1-2; TRBD1 agrees at 7 bases. CDR3 length: 12 amino acids. V was clipped by 3 bases and J by 6 bases; unmatched bases: 1. The germline gives CDR1 KGHSY, CDR2 FQNENV. The CDR3 DNA is TGTGCCAGCAGCCATGGACAGGATGGCTACACCTTC. Amino acids: CASSHGQDGYTF.

The chain carries TRBV6-4 and TRBJ1-4, with a tentative D call TRBD1 (5 bases). CDR3 length: 18 amino acids. Looked up from germline, CDR1 is MRHNA and CDR2 is SNTAGT. Trimming left V 0 bases short and J 4 bases short, with 18 bases between. Here the CDR3 DNA reads TGTGCCAGCAGTGACTCGAATTTTAAACAGGACGGTAATGAAAAACTGTTTTTT. Its translation is CASSDSNFKQDGNEKLFF.

The J gene is TRBJ2-5, the V gene TRBV5-1; 7 bases fit TRBD2. CDR3 length: 14 residues. CDR1 and CDR2 from the germline V gene are SGHRS and YFSETQ. J gave up 4 bases and V 5 bases, and 8 bases lay outside the gene matches. Here the CDR3 reads CASRAGTNLETQYF. CDR3 bases: TGCGCCAGCAGAGCTGGGACTAACTTAGAGACCCAGTACTTC. Using reference TRBV5-1 and TRBJ2-5 for the parts outside the CDR3, the full variable domain is KAGVTQTPRYLIKTRGQQVTLSCSPISGHRSVSWYQQTPGQGLQFLFEYFSETQRNKGNFPGRFSGRQFSNSRSEMNVSTLELGDSALYLCASRAGTNLETQYFGPGTRLLVL.

This chain links TRBV2 with TRBJ1-3, with D tentatively TRBD1 (6 bases). The CDR3 sequence is 18 residues long. The V and J ends lost 4 bases and 4 bases respectively, with 23 bases between them. The germline gives CDR1 SNHLY, CDR2 FYNNEI. CDR3 DNA: TGTGCCAGCAGTGCTGGGGGCACGATAGTATTCGGCGGAAACACCATATATTTT. Its protein product is CASSAGGTIVFGGNTIYF.

The V gene is TRBV5-4, the J gene TRBJ1-6; TRBD1 is a possible D gene (6 bases). This CDR3 is built from 14 residues. Germline V gives CDR1 SGHNT, CDR2 YYREEE (reference sequence). V shed 3 bases and J shed 10 bases, with 14 bases lying between them. CDR3: CASSSGGRRSPLHF. Written as DNA, the CDR3 is TGTGCCAGCAGCTCGGGGGGCAGACGGTCACCCCTCCACTTT.

The chain recombines TRBV27 with TRBJ1-1; unclear D gene. V dropped 1 base and J dropped 4 bases, with 16 bases sitting between them. The CDR3 is 16 residues long. CDR1 and CDR2 from the germline V gene are MNHEY and SMNVEV (reference sequence). The CDR3 spells CASSLYQTRVSTEAFF. DNA for the CDR3: TGTGCCAGCAGTTTATATCAGACGAGGGTCAGCACTGAAGCTTTCTTT.

The chain has TRBV4-3 and TRBJ2-5; D remains ambiguous. Germline-derived CDR1 and CDR2 are LGHNA and YSLEER. This CDR3 has 15 amino acids. Trimming removed 1 base from V and 0 bases from J, with 9 bases in between. The CDR3 spells CASSQGAVYQETQYF. DNA of the CDR3: TGCGCCAGCAGCCAAGGGGCAGTTTACCAAGAGACCCAGTACTTC.

The V and J genes are TRBV6-1 and TRBJ2-5, with TRBD2 matching over 13 bases. The CDR3 has 15 amino acids. Germline lookup yields CDR1 MNHNS and CDR2 SASEGT. Losses at the gene ends were 1 base for V and 5 bases for J; bases not matched to a gene: 1. This chain's CDR3 is CASSEVGLAGETQYF. The CDR3 DNA reads TGTGCCAGCAGTGAAGTGGGACTAGCGGGGGAGACCCAGTACTTC.

A single count supports this clone. The chain employs TRBV6-5 and TRBJ2-4, with D unresolved. This CDR3 is 14 amino acids long. Trimming pared 6 bases from V and 5 bases from J, leaving 14 bases between. CDR1 and CDR2 from the germline V gene are MNHEY and SVGAGI. The CDR3 DNA is TGTGCCAGCAGACTTCTCGTTGAGGAAAACATTCAGTACTTC. It specifies CASRLLVEENIQYF.

The table lists this clone with a few counts. V is TRBV6-6 and J is TRBJ1-5, with unresolved D. The CDR3 contains 12 residues. V lost 7 bases and J lost 4, with 8 bases in between. CDR1 is MNHNY and CDR2 is SVGAGI in the germline V gene (reference sequence). This CDR3 reads CASNGKNQPQHF. In DNA form, the CDR3 reads TGTGCCAGCAACGGGAAAAATCAGCCCCAGCATTTT.

The V gene is TRBV7-6, the J gene TRBJ2-7; D uncertain. V lost 7 bases to trimming and J lost 2 bases, with 9 bases between them. The length of the CDR3 is 12 residues. Germline assignment: CDR1 SGHVS and CDR2 FNYEAQ. The CDR3 DNA reads TGTGCCAGCACTATAGCCCCCTACGAGCAGTACTTC. The encoded protein is CASTIAPYEQYF.

The chain is built from TRBV13 and TRBJ1-1, with D uncertain. This CDR3 contains 15 residues. Germline V gives CDR1 PRHDT, CDR2 FYEKMQ (reference sequence). The ends were cut back, 0 bases at V and 3 bases at J, with 11 bases in the middle. The CDR3 DNA sequence: TGTGCCAGCAGCTTAGGGGTCATCGGGTACACTGAAGCTTTCTTT. Translated, it gives CASSLGVIGYTEAFF. The complete variable domain, with remaining parts taken from reference TRBV13 and TRBJ1-1, reads AAGVIQSPRHLIKEKRETATLKCYPIPRHDTVYWYQQGPGQDPQFLISFYEKMQSDKGSIPDRFSAQQFSDYHSELNMSSLELGDSALYFCASSLGVIGYTEAFFGQGTRLTVV.

The rearrangement uses TRBV5-1 and TRBJ2-1; possible D gene TRBD2, 5 bases. The CDR3 spans 15 residues. Trimming took off 5 bases at V and 0 bases at J, with 12 bases between the two ends. Germline-derived CDR1 and CDR2 are SGHRS and YFSETQ. The CDR3, as DNA: TGCGCCAGCAGTCCCGAGGGTAGCTCCTACAATGAGCAGTTCTTC. It is translated as CASSPEGSSYNEQFF.

The V and J genes are TRBV4-3 and TRBJ2-1, with D perhaps TRBD1 (7 bases). Trimming shortened V by 0 bases and J by 5 bases, and 14 bases separated the two germline ends. Germline V CDR1 and CDR2: LGHNA, YSLEER. The CDR3 totals 16 residues. CDR3 sequence reads: CASSQDFARGDNEQFF. CDR3 DNA: TGCGCCAGCAGCCAAGACTTTGCCAGGGGGGACAATGAGCAGTTCTTC.

This chain joins TRBV9 and TRBJ2-3; D uncertain. CDR3 length: 12 amino acids. V was cut by 0 bases and J by 3 bases, with 2 bases left in between. Germline V CDR1 and CDR2: SGDLS, YYNGEE. CDR3 residues: CASSVVTDTQYF. Written as DNA, the CDR3 is TGTGCCAGCAGCGTAGTAACAGATACGCAGTATTTT.